Below, 5 T cell receptor beta chains from the same sample are listed, as sequenced in a study of cytomegalovirus exposure and HLA in healthy donors. The primer mix had 60 Vbeta and 13 Jbeta primers. Using immunoSEQ multiplex PCR, the repertoire was profiled, and TCRdb retains in-frame clones only, with some absent. In the table there are 200,000 or so clones, more than 75% of which are singletons. The source material was PBMCs. These receptors all come from a man aged 30-40 years in good health and CMV-seronegative.

This clone came up once. V is TRBV9 and J is TRBJ2-5; TRBD2 agrees at 14 bases. Germline V gene sequence: CDR1 SGDLS, CDR2 YYNGEE. With 3 bases clipped from V and 4 bases from J, the junction kept 8 bases outside the gene matches. CDR3 length equals 17 residues. The CDR3 protein is CASSGKGLAGVRETQYF. Here the CDR3 DNA reads TGTGCCAGCAGCGGAAAGGGACTAGCGGGAGTAAGAGAGACCCAGTACTTC.

The chain links TRBV7-8 to TRBJ2-1; 8 nucleotides agree with TRBD1. Per the germline V gene, CDR1 is SGHVS and CDR2 is FQNEAQ. The ends lost 1 base at V and 5 bases at J; junction bases unmatched: 4. The CDR3 spans 15 residues. CDR3 amino acids: CASSLVGQGDNEQFF. CDR3 DNA sequence: TGTGCCAGCAGCTTAGTAGGACAGGGCGACAATGAGCAGTTCTTC.

The chain is built from TRBV4-1 and TRBJ1-1; TRBD1 is a possible D gene (5 bases). Germline V gene sequence: CDR1 MGHRA, CDR2 YSYEKL. The CDR3 consists of 14 residues. The V and J ends lost 8 bases and 1 base respectively, with 14 bases between them. As DNA, the CDR3 is TGCGCCAGCTCCTATAGAACAGGGAACACTGAAGCTTTCTTT. Translated: CASSYRTGNTEAFF.

The chain is built from TRBV5-1 and TRBJ2-7, with TRBD2 matching 8 bases. The CDR3 spans 16 residues. Germline V gene sequence: CDR1 SGHRS, CDR2 YFSETQ. J was trimmed by 2 bases and V by 0 bases; bases with no gene match: 7. CDR3 nucleotides: TGCGCCAGCAGCTTGGGCACCGGGAGGGTTCCCTACGAGCAGTACTTC. The encoded protein is CASSLGTGRVPYEQYF.

V gene TRBV28 combines with J gene TRBJ1-3; no definite D call. The CDR3 spans 15 residues. Germline V lookup: CDR1 MDHEN, CDR2 SYDVKM. Trimming removed 7 bases at V and 7 bases at J, with 20 bases between. The CDR3 loop reads CASTNHAVPGNTIYF. The CDR3 bases are TGTGCCAGCACGAATCATGCGGTCCCGGGTAACACCATATATTTT.